This T cell receptor (beta chain) appears in the sequencing data of a study of human T cells and chemical hapten exposure. This clonotype was seen repeatedly, ten times or more. Indicated time point: patch test 1, 2 weeks after DPC sensitization. The treatment here: therapeutic diphenylcyclopropenone sensitization with weekly scalp DPC. In TCRdb, the RACE reads were re-called with MiXCR into one record per CDR3 protein. The table lists some 340,000 distinct CDR3 sequences, approximately 6.3% of them singletons. Sample: whole blood, taken in connection with sensitization to the hapten diphenylcyclopropenone (DPC). This sequence was found in a woman aged 18 to 35 with alopecia areata. Some clones in this sample may be carry-over from other donors' samples.

CDR3 amino acids: CASSQHQAAPQHF. The CDR3 DNA reads TGCGCCAGCAGCCAACATCAAGCCGCGCCCCAGCATTTT. The chain has TRBV4-3 and TRBJ1-5; D remains unclear. The germline V gene encodes CDR1 LGHNA and CDR2 YSLEER. The CDR3 has 13 amino acids. Trimming removed 2 bases from V and 9 bases from J, with 11 bases in between.